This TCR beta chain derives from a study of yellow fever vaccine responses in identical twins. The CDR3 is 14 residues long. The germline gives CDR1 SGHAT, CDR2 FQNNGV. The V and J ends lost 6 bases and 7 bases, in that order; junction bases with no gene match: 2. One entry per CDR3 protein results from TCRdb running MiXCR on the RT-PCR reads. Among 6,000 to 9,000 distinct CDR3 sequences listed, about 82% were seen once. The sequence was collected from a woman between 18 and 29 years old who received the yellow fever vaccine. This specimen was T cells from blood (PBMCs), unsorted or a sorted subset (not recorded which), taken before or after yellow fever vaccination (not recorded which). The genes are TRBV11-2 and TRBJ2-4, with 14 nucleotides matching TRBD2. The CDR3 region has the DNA TGTGCCAGCAGTGGGACTAGCGGGAGTAACATTCAGTACTTC. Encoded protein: CASSGTSGSNIQYF.